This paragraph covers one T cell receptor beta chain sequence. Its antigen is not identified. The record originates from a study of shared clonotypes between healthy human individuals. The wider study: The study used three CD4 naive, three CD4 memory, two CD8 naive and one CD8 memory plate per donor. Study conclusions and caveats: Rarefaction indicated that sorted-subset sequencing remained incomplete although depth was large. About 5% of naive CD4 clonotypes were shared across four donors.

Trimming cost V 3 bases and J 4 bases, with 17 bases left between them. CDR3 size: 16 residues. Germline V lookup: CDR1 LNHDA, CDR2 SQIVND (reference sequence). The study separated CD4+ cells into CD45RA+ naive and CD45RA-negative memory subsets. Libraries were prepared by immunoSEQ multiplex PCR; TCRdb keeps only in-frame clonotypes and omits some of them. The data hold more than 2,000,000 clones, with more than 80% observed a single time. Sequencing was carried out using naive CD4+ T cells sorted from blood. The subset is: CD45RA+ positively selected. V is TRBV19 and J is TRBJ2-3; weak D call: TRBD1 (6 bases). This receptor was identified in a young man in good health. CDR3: CASSIAGQGKADTQYF. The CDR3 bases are TGTGCCAGTAGTATTGCAGGGCAGGGGAAGGCAGATACGCAGTATTTT.